Following are 27 T cell receptor beta chains from one sample sequenced in a study of tumor-infiltrating lymphocytes in glioblastoma multiforme. TCRB libraries came from RNA via three nested multiplex PCR rounds. TCRdb itself ran the multiplex PCR reads through MiXCR, one entry per CDR3 protein. The profile shows over 14,000 distinct CDR3 sequences, around 72% of them singletons. Sequences were obtained from brain tumor tissue. The receptor set was obtained from a male donor with glioblastoma.

About this clonotype: This may come from a read error, since a much larger clone is one base off. The CDR3 carries no conserved terminal phenylalanine or tryptophan, so it likely arises from a read error. The chain carries TRBV6-1 and TRBJ2-7; D might be TRBD2 (5 bases). CDR3 length: 13 residues. Trimming took off 4 bases at V and 0 bases at J, with 7 bases between the two ends. Germline V gene data show CDR1 as MNHNS and CDR2 as SASEGT. The CDR3 sequence is CASSAGFSYEQYI. The CDR3 nucleotides are TGTGCCAGCAGTGCGGGGTTCTCCTACGAGCAGTACATC.

This chain links TRBV6-6 with TRBJ1-1; D is unclear. Between the trimmed V and J ends, which lost 6 bases and 3 bases, there was a span of 17 bases. CDR1 is MNHNY, CDR2 SVGAGI, per germline (reference sequence). The CDR3 covers 15 residues. The CDR3 DNA reads as TGTGCCAGCAGCTCAGACCTGGGGAAGGACACTGAAGCTTTCTTT. Translating it yields CASSSDLGKDTEAFF.

This rearrangement joins TRBV11-2 to TRBJ2-5; tentative D call: TRBD1 (6 bases). This CDR3 is built from 14 residues. V was trimmed by 3 bases and J by 4 bases, leaving 12 bases between them. Germline V lookup: CDR1 SGHAT, CDR2 FQNNGV. Here the CDR3 reads CASSLQGWGETQYF. The CDR3 nucleotides are TGTGCCAGCAGCTTGCAGGGGTGGGGAGAGACCCAGTACTTC.

By sample fraction, this clonotype is medium-sized. This chain links TRBV6-7 with TRBJ1-2, with D perhaps matching TRBD1 (6 bases). TRBV6-7 is known as an ORF, though its function is uncertain. The CDR3 consists of 14 residues. Between the trimmed V and J ends, which lost 5 bases and 7 bases, there was a span of 17 bases. The CDR3 DNA is TGTGCCAGCAGTCTTCCACAGGGATCACCTGGCTACACCTTC. The encoded protein is CASSLPQGSPGYTF.

This chain joins TRBV11-2 and TRBJ2-6; 8 bases are a match to TRBD2. Germline CDR1 SGHAT, CDR2 FQNNGV. The CDR3 length is 20 residues. Trimming at V came to 5 bases and at J to 1 base, leaving 16 bases not matched to a gene. The DNA for the CDR3 is TGTGCCAGCAGCCTTCTCCATGGAGCGGGAGAAGGGTCTGGGGCCAACGTCCTGACTTTC. Protein sequence: CASSLLHGAGEGSGANVLTF.

The J gene is TRBJ2-7, the V gene TRBV11-2; TRBD1 matches at 8 bases. V dropped 1 base and J dropped 1; count of bases not matched to a gene: 3. The germline CDR1 and CDR2 sequences are SGHAT and FQNNGV. The CDR3 sequence is 15 residues long. CDR3 amino acids: CASSLGQGASYEQYF. As DNA, the CDR3 is TGTGCCAGCAGCTTAGGCCAGGGGGCGTCCTACGAGCAGTACTTC.

The V gene is TRBV29-1, the J gene TRBJ2-3; D is unresolved. The germline V gene encodes CDR1 SQVTM and CDR2 ANQGSEA. The CDR3 contains 13 residues. V gave up 7 bases and J gave up 4 bases, with 15 bases separating them. The DNA for the CDR3 is TGCAGCGCTTGTGTACCTAACTCAGATACGCAGTATTTT. Protein: CSACVPNSDTQYF.

The V call is TRBV5-5, the J call TRBJ2-2; D uncertain. Germline values: CDR1 SGHKS, CDR2 YYEKEE (reference sequence). Trimming took 7 bases from V and 7 from J, leaving 11 bases between them. This CDR3 region has 12 residues. For the CDR3, the DNA is TGTGCCAGCGGCACAACCAGCGGGGAGCTGTTTTTT. This translates into CASGTTSGELFF.

The sample holds a few counts of this clonotype. V usage is TRBV5-5 and J usage is TRBJ2-3; D is tentatively TRBD1 or TRBD2 (5 bases each). The germline gives CDR1 SGHKS, CDR2 YYEKEE (reference sequence). Trimming shortened V by 0 bases and J by 6 bases, and 14 bases separated the two germline ends. This CDR3 comprises 15 residues. CDR3 in DNA: TGTGCCAGCAGCTTGGGGGGACGGACCGTCGATACGCAGTATTTT. It encodes CASSLGGRTVDTQYF.

About this clonotype itself: Because it lacks the conserved phenylalanine or tryptophan at the end, this CDR3 is likely a read error. The DNA is left out, because the CDR3 cannot be placed on it with certainty; the CDR3 is given as TCRdb lists it. The chain couples TRBV4-2 to TRBJ1-6; the table's D call, TRBD1, was not checked against the DNA. The germline V gene has CDR1 LGHNA and CDR2 YNFKEQ. The CDR3 length equals 16 residues, ends included. Here the CDR3 reads CASSKEPGQWNSPPHC.

A remark on this clonotype: Germline and junction disagree at one end, which may indicate a read error. This chain connects TRBV5-1 to TRBJ2-2; D is possibly TRBD2 (8 bases). From germline, CDR1 is SGHRS and CDR2 YFSETQ. The CDR3 length is 15 residues. The CDR3 sequence: CSSSGGQWNTGELFF. The CDR3 region has the DNA TGCTCCAGCAGCGGGGGACAGTGGAACACCGGGGAACTGTTTTTT.

Details on this clonotype: This CDR3 fails to terminate in the conserved phenylalanine or tryptophan, so it likely reflects a read error. The J gene is TRBJ2-1, the V gene TRBV11-2; D gene ambiguous. In germline, CDR1 is SGHAT, CDR2 FQNNGV. The CDR3 is 15 amino acids. CDR3 sequence reads: CASSPGAYTYNGQFL. The DNA for the CDR3 is TGTGCCAGCAGCCCTGGAGCCTATACCTACAATGGGCAGTTCCTC.

With regard to this clonotype: Relative to the germline gene, one junction end is altered; a read error may explain this. The CDR3 reads CASSRTWTSGCYHF. Here the CDR3 DNA reads TGTGCCAGCAGTAGAACCTGGACTAGTGGGTGTTATCACTTC. V usage is TRBV4-2 and J usage is TRBJ2-7; 7 bases are shared with TRBD2. CDR3 size: 14 residues. The germline gives CDR1 LGHNA, CDR2 YNFKEQ.

The V call is TRBV11-3, the J call TRBJ2-1; D is undetermined. Trimming shortened V by 5 bases and J by 5 bases, and 10 bases separated the two germline ends. CDR1 and CDR2 from the germline V gene are SGHNT and YENEEA. The CDR3 runs to 13 residues. The CDR3 DNA is TGTGCCAGCAGCCCCCATTGGGACAATGAGCAGTTCTTC. This codes for CASSPHWDNEQFF. The full variable domain, completed using reference TRBV11-3 and TRBJ2-1, is EAGVVQSPRYKIIEKKQPVAFWCNPISGHNTLYWYLQNLGQGPELLIRYENEEAVDDSQLPKDRFSAERLKGVDSTLKIQPAELGDSAVYLCASSPHWDNEQFFGPGTRLTVL.

Regarding this clonotype: The junction departs from germline at one end; a sequencing error may be responsible. The chain couples TRBV10-1 to TRBJ2-2, with 12 bases that match TRBD2. The CDR3 runs to 16 residues. Germline V lookup: CDR1 WNHNN, CDR2 SYGVQD (reference sequence). CDR3 loop: CISSEMASGRAGELFF. The CDR3 coding sequence is TGCATCAGCAGTGAAATGGCTAGCGGGAGGGCCGGGGAGCTATTTTTT.

The V gene is TRBV5-6, the J gene TRBJ1-1; 7 bases agree with TRBD1. Germline V CDR1 and CDR2: SGHDT, YYEEEE. This CDR3 is 13 amino acids long. The ends lost 5 bases at V and 8 bases at J; junction bases unmatched: 9. The CDR3 is CASSRTGVREAFF. CDR3 DNA: TGTGCCAGCAGTCGAACAGGGGTGAGGGAAGCTTTCTTT.

This clonotype is medium-sized in the sample. The chain carries TRBV12-3 or TRBV12-4 and TRBJ2-5, with 13 bases that match TRBD2. The CDR3 loop spans 15 amino acids. V lost 4 bases and J lost 5; bases outside the gene matches: 4. The CDR3, as DNA: TGTGCCAGCAGTTATACTAGCGGGAGGGGTGAGACCCAGTACTTC. Its protein product is CASSYTSGRGETQYF.

Turning to this clonotype: Lacking the conserved final phenylalanine or tryptophan, this CDR3 likely reflects a read error. The chain combines TRBV11-2 with TRBJ1-1, with TRBD1 matching over 8 bases. The CDR3 covers 12 residues. Germline values: CDR1 SGHAT, CDR2 FQNNGV. CDR3 region: CSSSLVQGVAFS. In DNA, the CDR3 is TGTTCCAGCAGCTTAGTACAGGGGGTGGCTTTCTCT.

This chain joins TRBV11-2 and TRBJ2-1, with D unclear. V was pared by 0 bases and J by 4 bases, with 4 bases between. Germline V CDR1 and CDR2: SGHAT, FQNNGV. There are 13 residues in the CDR3. CDR3 sequence: CASSLDTYNEQFF. CDR3 coding DNA: TGTGCCAGCAGCTTAGATACGTACAATGAGCAGTTCTTC.

This clonotype has only a few counts. This CDR3 is missing its conserved last phenylalanine or tryptophan, likely due to a read error. This sequence joins TRBV12-3 or TRBV12-4 and TRBJ2-5, with 7 bases matching TRBD2. CDR3 size: 13 residues. The CDR3, as DNA: TGCGCCAGCAGCGGCGCAGCGGGACAGACCCAGTACCTG. Its protein product is CASSGAAGQTQYL.

Of note for this clonotype: A read error is possible here, since a much larger clone lies one base away. V gene TRBV20-1 combines with J gene TRBJ2-3; perhaps TRBD2 as D (5 bases). This CDR3 comprises 16 residues. Germline V gene lookup returns CDR1 DFQATT and CDR2 SNEGSKA (reference sequence). The CDR3 reads CSARDRPTGSTDTQCF. The CDR3 DNA is TGCAGTGCTAGAGATCGGCCGACGGGAAGCACAGATACGCAGTGTTTT.

The DNA for the CDR3 is TGCAGTGCCAGCAGTCGTCCCGGGCCCCAGCATTTT. Its translation is CSASSRPGPQHF. This chain uses TRBV20-1 with TRBJ1-5; no reliable D call. Germline V lookup: CDR1 DFQATT, CDR2 SNEGSKA (reference sequence). V lost 6 bases to trimming and J lost 9 bases, with 15 bases between them. This CDR3 contains 12 residues.

Remarks on this clonotype: A read error is likely, as this CDR3 ends without the conserved phenylalanine or tryptophan. The limits of the CDR3 on the DNA are not certain, so only TCRdb's listed CDR3 is given. This chain links TRBV20-1 with TRBJ2-7; the D call in the table, TRBD2, was not verified against the DNA. CDR1 is DFQATT and CDR2 is SNEGSKA in the germline V gene (reference sequence). The CDR3 is 14 residues long, ends included. CDR3 loop: CSARALAGVHEQYS.

The V gene is TRBV11-3, the J gene TRBJ2-7; D is possibly TRBD1 (6 bases). The CDR3 contains 18 residues. V lost 1 base and J 2 bases, leaving 21 bases between the germline ends. CDR1 SGHNT and CDR2 YENEEA come from the germline V gene. CDR3 residues: CASSLGDTFMDRAYEQYF. CDR3 nucleotide sequence: TGTGCCAGCAGCTTAGGCGATACTTTCATGGACAGAGCCTACGAGCAGTACTTC.

This rearrangement joins TRBV11-2 to TRBJ2-5; 9 nucleotides agree with TRBD1. The germline gives CDR1 SGHAT, CDR2 FQNNGV. This CDR3 comprises 15 residues. V lost 4 bases and J lost 4; bases outside the gene matches: 7. This chain's CDR3 is CASSSRDRERETQYF. In DNA, the CDR3 is TGTGCCAGCAGCTCCCGGGACAGGGAACGAGAGACCCAGTACTTC.

This chain links TRBV28 with TRBJ1-1, with D possibly TRBD1 on 6 matching bases. Looked up from germline, CDR1 is MDHEN and CDR2 is SYDVKM. V was shortened by 5 bases and J by 6 bases, with 16 bases between the two germline ends. The CDR3 has 14 amino acids. DNA for the CDR3: TGTGCCAGCAGTCTATCCTACAGGGCCGCTGAAGCTTTCTTT. The encoded protein is CASSLSYRAAEAFF.

The DNA of the CDR3 is TGTGCCAGCAGCCCGGACAGAAGCCGCGAAGATACGCAGTATTTT. Translating gives CASSPDRSREDTQYF. The chain uses TRBV11-2 and TRBJ2-3, with D possibly matching TRBD1 (6 bases). Germline V gives CDR1 SGHAT, CDR2 FQNNGV. V was shortened by 5 bases and J by 5 bases, with 17 bases between the two germline ends. This CDR3 is 15 amino acids long. The full variable domain, with the rest looked up from reference TRBV11-2 and TRBJ2-3, is EAGVAQSPRYKIIEKRQSVAFWCNPISGHATLYWYQQILGQGPKLLIQFQNNGVVDDSQLPKDRFSAERLKGVDSTLKIQPAKLEDSAVYLCASSPDRSREDTQYFGPGTRLTVL.